This entry is about one T cell receptor beta chain. This sample is part of a study of blood T cell repertoires in COVID-19. Turning to the study itself: T cells, B-cell-depleted T cells, or PBMCs provided the cDNA or gDNA that served as material.

Sequenced by immunoSEQ multiplex PCR; TCRdb stores in-frame clones only, minus some. Of about 98,000 clones listed, roughly 90% are singletons. Trimming removed 0 bases from V and 6 bases from J; junction bases left unmatched: 5. CDR3 length: 16 residues. Looked up from germline, CDR1 is LGHDT and CDR2 is YNNKEL (reference sequence). In Seattle, patients joined the study during active infection and were tracked longitudinally. Sequencing was carried out using peripheral blood. The chain is built from TRBV3-1 (or the pseudogene TRBV3-2) and TRBJ1-5; 10 bases are a match to TRBD1. The clonotype was recovered from a woman aged 50 to 65 with COVID-19, enrolled during active disease. In nucleotides, the CDR3 is TGTGCCAGCAGCCAAGATGGGACAGGGGATGGTCAGCCCCAGCATTTT. It encodes CASSQDGTGDGQPQHF.